This record concerns one T cell receptor beta chain sequence. Its antigen remains unknown. The data originate from a study of response to subunit inactivated influenza vaccine. General study results and limits: The authors proposed limited new T cell recruitment per seasonal influenza vaccination.

The CDR3 sequence is 14 residues long. V was clipped by 8 bases and J by 1 base, with 13 bases between them. TCRdb redid the calling of the RT-PCR reads with MiXCR, one entry per CDR3 protein. The table includes fewer than 550,000 distinct CDR3 sequences, roughly 27% detected once. The input for sequencing was CD4+ T cells sorted from PBMCs, taken more than 4 days after vaccination. The gene calls are TRBV12-3 or TRBV12-4 and TRBJ2-3; D not certain. The clonotype was recovered from a man aged 50 to 60 who received an inactivated influenza vaccine. CDR3 DNA: TGTGCCAGCGTCGACTCTGGCGGCACAGATACGCAGTATTTT. Residues: CASVDSGGTDTQYF.